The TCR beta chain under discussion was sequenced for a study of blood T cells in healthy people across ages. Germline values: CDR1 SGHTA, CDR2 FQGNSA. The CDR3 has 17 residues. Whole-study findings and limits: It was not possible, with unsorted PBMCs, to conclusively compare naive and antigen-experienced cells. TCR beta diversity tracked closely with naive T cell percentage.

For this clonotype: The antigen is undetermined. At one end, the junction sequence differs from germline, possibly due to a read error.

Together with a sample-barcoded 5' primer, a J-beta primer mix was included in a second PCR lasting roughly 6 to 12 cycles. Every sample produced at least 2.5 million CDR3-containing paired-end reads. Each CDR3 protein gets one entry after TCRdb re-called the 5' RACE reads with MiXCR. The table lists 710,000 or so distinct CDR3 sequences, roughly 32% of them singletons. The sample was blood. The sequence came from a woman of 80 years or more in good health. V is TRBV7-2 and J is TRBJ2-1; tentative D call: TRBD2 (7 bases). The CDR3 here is CANSLLGGSGVKETQFF. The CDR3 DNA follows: TGTGCCAACAGCCTCCTCGGGGGCAGCGGGGTAAAAGAGACCCAGTTCTTC.